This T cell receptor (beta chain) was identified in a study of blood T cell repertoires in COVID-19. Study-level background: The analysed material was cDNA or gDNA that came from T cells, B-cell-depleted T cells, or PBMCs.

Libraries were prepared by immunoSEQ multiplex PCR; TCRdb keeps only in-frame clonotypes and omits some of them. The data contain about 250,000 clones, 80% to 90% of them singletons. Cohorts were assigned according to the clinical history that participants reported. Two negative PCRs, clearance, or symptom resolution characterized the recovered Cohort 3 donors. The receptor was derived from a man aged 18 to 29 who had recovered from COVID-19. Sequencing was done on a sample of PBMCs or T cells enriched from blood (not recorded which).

The CDR3 DNA follows: TGTGCCAGCAGCTTGGGACAGGGGTTAACTGAAGCTTTCTTT. Amino acids: CASSLGQGLTEAFF. V gene TRBV7-2 combines with J gene TRBJ1-1, with 10 bases that match TRBD1. The CDR3 has 14 residues. CDR1 is SGHTA, CDR2 FQGNSA, per germline. V lost 3 bases to trimming and J lost 5 bases; unmatched junction nucleotides: 3.